This TCR beta chain stems from a study of blood T cell repertoires in COVID-19. Overall study context: Both acute and convalescent COVID-19 samples were obtained from the United States, Italy and Spain. PBMCs, B-cell-depleted T cells, or T cells provided the cDNA or gDNA that made up the material.

The CDR3 runs to 13 residues. Deletions cut 2 bases from V and 8 bases from J, with 10 bases between. Germline lookup yields CDR1 SGHAT and CDR2 FQDESV (reference sequence). Methods used by the authors: Using reference gene primer amplification, nucleated cell counts were estimated. Sequencing used immunoSEQ multiplex PCR; TCRdb keeps in-frame clones, though not all of them. The D gene and trimming were derived from the DNA, and the V and J assignments and clone size from that table. The repertoire holds over 70,000 clones, approximately 79% seen once, with 15% to 20% in the top ten. This clone was recorded once.

This clonotype was obtained from a man aged 65-85 years with active or convalescent COVID-19. The rearrangement joins TRBV11-1 to TRBJ2-4, with D possibly TRBD2 on 5 matching bases. Sequenced material: peripheral blood. The CDR3 DNA reads as TGTGCCAGCAGCTTATCCGGGATATACATTCAGTACTTC. Its protein product is CASSLSGIYIQYF.